The 8 T cell receptor beta chains below were found in one sample sequenced in a study of blood T cell repertoires in COVID-19. TCRdb's table, derived via immunoSEQ multiplex PCR, lists solely in-frame clones and lacks some. Of hundreds of thousands of clones in the sample, about 91% were seen once. The sequenced material came from peripheral blood. These receptors originate from a woman in her forties or fifties with COVID-19, enrolled during active disease.

V is TRBV10-2 and J is TRBJ2-1; D unclear. The germline V and J ends were trimmed by 5 bases and 9 bases, with 23 bases remaining between them. The CDR3 runs 16 residues. Looked up from germline, CDR1 is WSHSY and CDR2 is SAAADI. CDR3 DNA sequence: TGCGCCAGCAGTCGATCCGGGTCCCCTACCAATGGTGAGCAGTTCTTC. Translating gives CASSRSGSPTNGEQFF.

V is TRBV27 and J is TRBJ2-7, with 9 positions matching TRBD1. V lost 5 bases, J lost 3 bases, and 8 bases stayed unmatched. The CDR3 covers 15 residues. Germline CDR1 reads MNHEY; CDR2 reads SMNVEV (reference sequence). DNA for the CDR3: TGTGCCAGCAGTCCAAGCGACAGGGGGGGCTACGAGCAGTACTTC. It encodes CASSPSDRGGYEQYF.

The rearrangement joins TRBV19 to TRBJ2-2; TRBD2 agrees at 9 bases. The J segment lost 7 bases and the V segment lost 1 base, leaving 10 bases of the junction unmatched. CDR1 is LNHDA and CDR2 is SQIVND in the germline V gene (reference sequence). The CDR3 runs 17 residues. This CDR3 is CASSIAKRGAAGGELFF. The DNA of the CDR3 is TGTGCCAGTAGTATAGCGAAGCGGGGGGCCGCGGGCGGGGAGCTGTTTTTT.

The CDR3 sequence: CASSSGAAGNTIYF. The CDR3 DNA follows: TGTGCCAGCAGTTCAGGGGCTGCTGGAAACACCATATATTTT. J is TRBJ1-3 and V is TRBV27, with D perhaps TRBD1 (6 bases). Looked up from germline, CDR1 is MNHEY and CDR2 is SMNVEV (reference sequence). The CDR3 runs 14 residues. V was trimmed by 4 bases and J by 2 bases, leaving 9 bases between them.

The V call is TRBV3-1 (or the pseudogene TRBV3-2), the J call TRBJ2-3; 8 nucleotides line up with TRBD2. CDR1 LGHDT and CDR2 YNNKEL come from the germline V gene (reference sequence). The CDR3 is made up of 17 amino acids. J was trimmed by 2 bases and V by 6 bases; bases with no gene match: 13. The CDR3 protein is CASSPPPVGGVTDTQYF. DNA for the CDR3: TGTGCCAGCAGTCCTCCGCCTGTCGGGGGGGTCACAGATACGCAGTATTTT.

The V and J genes are TRBV15 and TRBJ1-6; 7 positions match TRBD1. Germline lookup yields CDR1 LNHNV and CDR2 YYDKDF (reference sequence). The ends lost 3 bases at V and 5 bases at J; junction bases unmatched: 1. This CDR3 is built from 14 residues. The CDR3 sequence is CATSRTGNNSPLHF. For the CDR3, the DNA is TGTGCCACCAGCAGGACAGGGAATAATTCACCCCTCCACTTT.

This rearrangement joins TRBV12-5 to TRBJ2-2, with D tentatively TRBD2 (6 bases). Germline V gene sequence: CDR1 LGHNT, CDR2 FRNRAP. The V end was cut by 6 bases, the J end by 3 bases, with 11 bases between. The CDR3 length is 14 residues. The chain's CDR3 is CASGRGLDTGELFF. The CDR3 DNA reads TGTGCTAGTGGACGGGGGTTAGACACCGGGGAGCTGTTTTTT.

This clone has just one count. This chain uses TRBV5-1 with TRBJ1-2; D remains ambiguous. The CDR3 has 17 amino acids. Trimming removed 4 bases from V and 10 bases from J, with 29 bases in between. The germline gives CDR1 SGHRS, CDR2 YFSETQ. CDR3 in amino acids: CASSAQDSMAVPNAYTF. CDR3 nucleotides: TGCGCCAGCAGCGCTCAGGACTCTATGGCTGTCCCCAATGCCTACACCTTC.